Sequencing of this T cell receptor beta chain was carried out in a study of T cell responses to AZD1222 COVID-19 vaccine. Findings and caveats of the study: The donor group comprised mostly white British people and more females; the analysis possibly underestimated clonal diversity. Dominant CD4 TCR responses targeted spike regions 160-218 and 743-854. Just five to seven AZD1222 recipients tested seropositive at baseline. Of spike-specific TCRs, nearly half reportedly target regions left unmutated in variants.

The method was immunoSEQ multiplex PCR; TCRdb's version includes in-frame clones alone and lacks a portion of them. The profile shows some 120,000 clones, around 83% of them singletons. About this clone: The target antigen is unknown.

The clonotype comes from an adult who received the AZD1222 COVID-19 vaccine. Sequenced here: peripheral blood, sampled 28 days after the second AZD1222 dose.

This CDR3 is CASSQAVTSITSTDTQYF. In DNA, the CDR3 is TGCGCCAGCAGCCAAGCGGTCACTAGCATCACTAGCACAGATACGCAGTATTTT. This chain joins TRBV4-1 and TRBJ2-3; weak D call: TRBD2 (6 bases). V was cut by 1 base and J by 0 bases, with 17 bases left in between. The CDR3 is made up of 18 amino acids. Per germline, CDR1 MGHRA and CDR2 YSYEKL.